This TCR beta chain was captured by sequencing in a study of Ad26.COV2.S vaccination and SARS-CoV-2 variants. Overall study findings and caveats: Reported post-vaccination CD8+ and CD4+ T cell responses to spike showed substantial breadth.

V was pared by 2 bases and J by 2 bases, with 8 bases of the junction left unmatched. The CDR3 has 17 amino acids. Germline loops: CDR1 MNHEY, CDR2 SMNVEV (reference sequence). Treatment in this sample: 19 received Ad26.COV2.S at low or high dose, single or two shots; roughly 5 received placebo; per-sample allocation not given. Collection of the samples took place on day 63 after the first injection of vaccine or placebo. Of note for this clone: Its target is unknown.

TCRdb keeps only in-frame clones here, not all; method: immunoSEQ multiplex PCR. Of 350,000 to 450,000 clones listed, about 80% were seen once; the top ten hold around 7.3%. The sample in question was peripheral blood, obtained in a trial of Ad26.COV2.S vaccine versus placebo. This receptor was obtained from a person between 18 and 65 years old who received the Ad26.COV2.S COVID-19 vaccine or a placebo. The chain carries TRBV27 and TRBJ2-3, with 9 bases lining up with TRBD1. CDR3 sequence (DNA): TGTGCCAGCAGTTTAACCCTCACAGGGGGCGACACAGATACGCAGTATTTT. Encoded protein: CASSLTLTGGDTDTQYF.